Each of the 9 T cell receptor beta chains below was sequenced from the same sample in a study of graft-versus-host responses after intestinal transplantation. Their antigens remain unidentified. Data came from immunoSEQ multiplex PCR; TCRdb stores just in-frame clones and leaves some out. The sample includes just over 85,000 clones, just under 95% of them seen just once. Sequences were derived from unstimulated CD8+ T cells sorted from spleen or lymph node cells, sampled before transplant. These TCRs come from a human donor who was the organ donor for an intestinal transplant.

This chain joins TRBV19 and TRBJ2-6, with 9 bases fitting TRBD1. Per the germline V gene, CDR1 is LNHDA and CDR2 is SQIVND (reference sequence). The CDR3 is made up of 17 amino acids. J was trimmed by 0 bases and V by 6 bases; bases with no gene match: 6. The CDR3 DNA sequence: TGTGCCAGTAGCTGGACAGGGGATCACTCTGGGGCCAACGTCCTGACTTTC. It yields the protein CASSWTGDHSGANVLTF.

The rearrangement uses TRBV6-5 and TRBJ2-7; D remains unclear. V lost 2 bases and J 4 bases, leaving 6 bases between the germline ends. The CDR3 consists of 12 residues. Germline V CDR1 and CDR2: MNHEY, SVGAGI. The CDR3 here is CASSYDTYEQYF. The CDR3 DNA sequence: TGTGCCAGCAGTTACGACACATACGAGCAGTACTTC.

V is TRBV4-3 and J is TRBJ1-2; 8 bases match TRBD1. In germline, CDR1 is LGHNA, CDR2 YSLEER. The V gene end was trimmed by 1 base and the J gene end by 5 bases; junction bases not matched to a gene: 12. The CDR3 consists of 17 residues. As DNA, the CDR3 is TGCGCCAGCAGCCAAGTATCGATGGAGACAGGGGCGTATGGCTACACCTTC. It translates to CASSQVSMETGAYGYTF.

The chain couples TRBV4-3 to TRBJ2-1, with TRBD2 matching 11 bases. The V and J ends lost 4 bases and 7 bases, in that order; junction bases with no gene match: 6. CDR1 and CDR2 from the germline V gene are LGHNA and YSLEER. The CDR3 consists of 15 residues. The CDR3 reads CASSPGLADLNEQFF. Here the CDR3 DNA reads TGCGCCAGCAGCCCGGGACTAGCGGATTTAAATGAGCAGTTCTTC.

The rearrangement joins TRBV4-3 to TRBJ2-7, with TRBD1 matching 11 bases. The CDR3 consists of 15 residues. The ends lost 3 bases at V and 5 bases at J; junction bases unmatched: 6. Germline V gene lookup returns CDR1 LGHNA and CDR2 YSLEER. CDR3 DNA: TGCGCCAGCAGCCAGCTGGGACAGGGGGGACACGAGCAGTACTTC. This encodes CASSQLGQGGHEQYF.

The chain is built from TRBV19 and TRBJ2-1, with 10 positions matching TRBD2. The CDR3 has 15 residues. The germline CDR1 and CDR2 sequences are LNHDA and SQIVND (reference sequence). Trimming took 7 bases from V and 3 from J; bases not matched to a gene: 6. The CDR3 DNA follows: TGTGCCAGTACCCAGGTAGCGGGGGGCTACAATGAGCAGTTCTTC. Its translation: CASTQVAGGYNEQFF.

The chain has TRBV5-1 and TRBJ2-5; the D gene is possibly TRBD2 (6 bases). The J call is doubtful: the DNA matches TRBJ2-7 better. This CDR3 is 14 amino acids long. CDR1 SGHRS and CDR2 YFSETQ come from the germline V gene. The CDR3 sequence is CASSLFGGSYEQYF. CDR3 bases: TGCGCCAGCAGCTTGTTCGGGGGTTCGTACGAGCAGTACTTC.

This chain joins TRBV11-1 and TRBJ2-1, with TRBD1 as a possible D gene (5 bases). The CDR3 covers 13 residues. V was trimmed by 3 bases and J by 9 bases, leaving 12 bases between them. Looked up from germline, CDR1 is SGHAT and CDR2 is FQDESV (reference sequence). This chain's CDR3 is CASSFGRVSEQFF. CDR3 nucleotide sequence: TGTGCCAGCAGCTTCGGCAGGGTGAGTGAGCAGTTCTTC.

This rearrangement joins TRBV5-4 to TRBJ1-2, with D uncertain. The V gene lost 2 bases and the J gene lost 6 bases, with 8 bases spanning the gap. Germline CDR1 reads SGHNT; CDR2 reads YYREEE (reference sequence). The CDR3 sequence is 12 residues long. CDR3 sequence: CASSFPQDGYTF. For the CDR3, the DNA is TGTGCCAGCAGCTTTCCGCAGGATGGCTACACCTTC.